The present T cell receptor (beta chain) was sequenced within a study of blood T cell repertoires in COVID-19. There are 18 residues in the CDR3. Germline lookup yields CDR1 SGHNT and CDR2 YENEEA. With 7 bases removed from V and 2 bases from J, the gap between germline ends came to 25 bases. Using immunoSEQ multiplex PCR, the repertoire was profiled, and TCRdb retains in-frame clones only, with some absent. The data contain around 200,000 clones, over 75% of them singletons. The sequence came from a woman between 18 and 29 years old who had recovered from COVID-19. V gene TRBV11-3 combines with J gene TRBJ2-3; perhaps TRBD1 as D (5 bases). Input material: PBMCs or T cells enriched from blood (not recorded which). For the CDR3, the DNA is TGTGCCAGCACATGGGGCACCATACAGGATACCTTCACAGATACGCAGTATTTT. Encoded protein: CASTWGTIQDTFTDTQYF. Filled out from reference TRBV11-3 and TRBJ2-3, the complete variable domain reads EAGVVQSPRYKIIEKKQPVAFWCNPISGHNTLYWYLQNLGQGPELLIRYENEEAVDDSQLPKDRFSAERLKGVDSTLKIQPAELGDSAVYLCASTWGTIQDTFTDTQYFGPGTRLTVL.